Listed below are T cell receptor beta chains from one sample, sequenced in a study of blood T cell repertoires in COVID-19. Clones were sequenced by immunoSEQ multiplex PCR, and TCRdb holds only the in-frame ones, with some missing. The sample consists of about 110,000 clones, roughly 72% of them appearing once. Sequencing input: peripheral blood. These TCRs come from a man older than 75 with acute or convalescent COVID-19. Both conserved end residues are part of each CDR3. D genes are given only for firm matches.

TRBV27	TRBJ2-1	.	CASSLNRAKRSSYNEQFF
TRBV5-1	TRBJ2-7	TRBD2	CASSVDGTSGYEQYF
TRBV3-1/TRBV3-2	TRBJ2-7	.	CASSQAFYEQYF
TRBV5-1	TRBJ2-3	TRBD2	CASSVIAGESDTQYF
TRBV28	TRBJ2-7	TRBD1	CASSFRDRAYEQYF
TRBV10-3	TRBJ1-5	.	CAISESPGVQPQHF
TRBV5-4	TRBJ2-5	TRBD2	CASSPTSGRRGETQYF
TRBV6-2/TRBV6-3	TRBJ2-4	.	CASSYGGNLAKNIQYF
TRBV19	TRBJ2-4	.	CASTRTDLAKNIQYF
TRBV18	TRBJ2-1	TRBD2	CASSPYGTSGRSSYNEQFF
TRBV27	TRBJ2-7	.	CASRGGNSYEQYF
TRBV11-1	TRBJ1-2	.	CASSPRAATGYTF
TRBV5-4	TRBJ1-2	.	CASSLSAASYGYTF
TRBV19	TRBJ1-2	.	CATQQGDLGNYGYTF
TRBV4-3	TRBJ2-2	TRBD2	CASSLLFSPSGNTGELFF
TRBV7-6	TRBJ2-7	TRBD2	CASSPGTSGRYEQYF
TRBV7-9	TRBJ1-2	.	CASSLESPIPTNYGYTF
TRBV19	TRBJ2-3	TRBD2	CASSIGTSGSTDTQYF
TRBV4-2	TRBJ2-4	TRBD2	CASSPQLPRGGNIQYF
TRBV4-1	TRBJ2-7	TRBD2	CASSQTGTSSYEQYF
TRBV7-8	TRBJ1-4	.	CASTKRWRVYEKLFF
TRBV7-4	TRBJ2-7	TRBD2	CASSFLPTSANTWYEQYF
TRBV21-1	TRBJ2-5	.	CASSKGDRMIQETQYF
TRBV29-1	TRBJ2-1	.	CSVVGGTSYNEQFF
TRBV28	TRBJ2-1	TRBD2	CASSPLGGTGEQFF
TRBV10-2	TRBJ2-3	.	CASLRAVTTDTQYF
TRBV6-1	TRBJ2-7	.	CASSDEVSYEQYF
TRBV29-1	TRBJ1-1	TRBD1	CSVTGGTEAFF
TRBV4-3	TRBJ1-2	.	CASSQDWSRADGYTF
TRBV7-2	TRBJ2-7	.	CASSAVQGWYEQYF
TRBV30	TRBJ2-1	TRBD2	CAWGGEASNNEQFF
TRBV9	TRBJ1-1	.	CASSVGRASTEAFF
TRBV28	TRBJ1-5	TRBD1	CASRRQGGQPQHF
TRBV5-1	TRBJ2-1	.	CASSLGWSRGSDEQFF
TRBV15	TRBJ2-7	.	CATSRDRYEQYF
TRBV28	TRBJ2-7	TRBD2	CASRTTGTSAYEQYF
TRBV18	TRBJ1-1	.	CASSLGRNTEAFF
TRBV7-8	TRBJ1-5	TRBD1	CASSLGTGMGNQPQHF
TRBV12-5	TRBJ2-1	.	CASGSRGPPYNEQFF
TRBV4-3	TRBJ2-1	TRBD1	CASSLQAGQGYEQFF
TRBV7-2	TRBJ2-3	TRBD2	CASSLVRGGPADTQYF
TRBV27	TRBJ1-5	TRBD1	CASSLGQGYQPQHF
TRBV19	TRBJ2-3	TRBD2	CASSRAGGGTDTQYF
TRBV3-1/TRBV3-2	TRBJ2-1	TRBD2	CASSLVGLAAPNEQFF
TRBV15	TRBJ1-6	TRBD1	CATSRGSGTGTYNSPLHF